The T cell receptor beta chain under discussion was sequenced for a study of cytomegalovirus exposure and HLA in healthy donors. Points from the study as a whole: What was likely a sequencing artifact was a cluster of highly shared sequence variants.

V shed 3 bases and J shed 7 bases, with 10 bases lying between them. The CDR3 totals 14 residues. Germline V CDR1 and CDR2: SGHNT, YENEEA. Healthy bone marrow donors supplied every sample. In the PCR, 60 Vbeta and 13 Jbeta primers were used. The assay was immunoSEQ multiplex PCR, and TCRdb's table has in-frame clones only and misses some. The table records some 130,000 clones, 79% of them present only once. Comments on this clone: Its antigen is undetermined.

The sample comprised PBMCs. This clonotype was sampled from a female donor in good health and CMV-seronegative. J is TRBJ1-6 and V is TRBV11-3, with D perhaps TRBD1 (6 bases). The DNA of the CDR3 is TGTGCCAGCAGCTTTGGACAGCAGAATTCACCCCTCCACTTT. This sequence encodes CASSFGQQNSPLHF. Supplemented by reference TRBV11-3 and TRBJ1-6, the full variable domain reads EAGVVQSPRYKIIEKKQPVAFWCNPISGHNTLYWYLQNLGQGPELLIRYENEEAVDDSQLPKDRFSAERLKGVDSTLKIQPAELGDSAVYLCASSFGQQNSPLHFGNGTRLTVT.